The 25 T cell receptor beta chains below were found in one sample sequenced in a study of blood T cell repertoires in COVID-19. Sequencing was performed with immunoSEQ multiplex PCR; in TCRdb, only in-frame clones are kept and a portion is missing. Here the sample spans over 450,000 clones, 75% to 90% being singletons. The sequenced material came from peripheral blood. The receptors shown here come from a man aged 18 to 29 with COVID-19, enrolled during active disease.

V is TRBV7-8 and J is TRBJ1-2, with D possibly TRBD1 on 6 matching bases. The V and J ends lost 6 bases and 6 bases respectively, with 14 bases between them. The CDR3 is made up of 13 amino acids. Germline values: CDR1 SGHVS, CDR2 FQNEAQ. CDR3: CASRPRGGHGYTF. The CDR3 DNA sequence: TGTGCCAGCAGGCCACGGGGGGGCCATGGCTACACCTTC. The full variable domain, completed using reference TRBV7-8 and TRBJ1-2, is GAGVSQSPRYKVAKRGQDVALRCDPISGHVSLFWYQQALGQGPEFLTYFQNEAQLDKSGLPSDRFFAERPEGSVSTLKIQRTQQEDSAVYLCASRPRGGHGYTFGSGTRLTVV.

This chain uses TRBV9 with TRBJ2-2; 9 positions agree with TRBD1. The CDR3 is made up of 16 amino acids. Per the germline V gene, CDR1 is SGDLS and CDR2 is YYNGEE. The V segment lost 0 bases and the J segment 4 bases; nucleotides outside the gene matches: 4. CDR3 coding DNA: TGTGCCAGCAGCGTAGAGGGACAGGGAGTCACCGGGGAGCTGTTTTTT. It encodes CASSVEGQGVTGELFF.

This chain joins TRBV20-1 and TRBJ2-3, with a possible D match to TRBD2 (5 bases). The germline V gene encodes CDR1 DFQATT and CDR2 SNEGSKA (reference sequence). Trimming shortened V by 3 bases and J by 4 bases, and 11 bases separated the two germline ends. The CDR3 spans 13 residues. This chain's CDR3 is CSASFLAADTQYF. CDR3 nucleotide sequence: TGCAGTGCTAGTTTCCTAGCAGCAGATACGCAGTATTTT.

The chain carries TRBV6-5 and TRBJ2-1, with D perhaps TRBD2 (6 bases). Trimming left V 4 bases short and J 4 bases short, with 11 bases between. CDR1 is MNHEY, CDR2 SVGAGI, per germline. The CDR3 is made up of 14 amino acids. The CDR3 region has the DNA TGTGCCAGCAGTTCTCCTGGGAGGTACAATGAGCAGTTCTTC. This sequence encodes CASSSPGRYNEQFF.

This clone was seen once. The chain is built from TRBV4-1 and TRBJ2-7; D gene ambiguous. CDR3 size: 13 residues. Germline V gene sequence: CDR1 MGHRA, CDR2 YSYEKL. The V gene lost 2 bases and the J gene lost 3 bases, with 8 bases spanning the gap. The CDR3 DNA reads as TGCGCCAGCAGCCAAACCGACAACTACGAGCAGTACTTC. Translating it yields CASSQTDNYEQYF.

The CDR3 DNA reads TGTGCCAGCAGCTTAGGAGTTGCGGGAGACTCCTACAATGAGCAGTTCTTC. Protein: CASSLGVAGDSYNEQFF. V is TRBV7-9 and J is TRBJ2-1; TRBD2 matches at 7 bases. J lost 0 bases, V lost 1 base, and 6 bases had no gene match. The germline V gene encodes CDR1 SEHNR and CDR2 FQNEAQ (reference sequence). This CDR3 is built from 17 residues.

The chain couples TRBV9 to TRBJ1-1, with 7 bases matching TRBD1. There are 16 residues in the CDR3. Per the germline V gene, CDR1 is SGDLS and CDR2 is YYNGEE. The trim removed 3 bases at V and 1 base at J, leaving 9 bases unmatched. CDR3 sequence (DNA): TGTGCCAGCAGCGCCATAGACAGGGCTGCGAACACTGAAGCTTTCTTT. Translated, it gives CASSAIDRAANTEAFF.

The rearrangement uses TRBV19 and TRBJ2-7; perhaps TRBD1 as D (6 bases). Trimming stripped 1 base from V and 0 bases from J, with 10 bases between. The CDR3 is 15 amino acids. In germline, CDR1 is LNHDA, CDR2 SQIVND (reference sequence). CDR3 DNA: TGTGCCAGTAGTATAGGGAAGGACAGCTCCTACGAGCAGTACTTC. The encoded protein is CASSIGKDSSYEQYF.

This chain uses TRBV15 with TRBJ1-1; D not resolved. CDR3 length equals 12 residues. CDR1 is LNHNV and CDR2 is YYDKDF in the germline V gene (reference sequence). V was pared by 2 bases and J by 3 bases, with 4 bases between. The CDR3 region is CATSRPYTEAFF. CDR3 nucleotide sequence: TGTGCCACCAGCAGACCCTACACTGAAGCTTTCTTT. Complete variable domain (other parts from reference TRBV15 and TRBJ1-1): DAMVIQNPRYQVTQFGKPVTLSCSQTLNHNVMYWYQQKSSQAPKLLFHYYDKDFNNEADTPDNFQSRRPNTSFCFLDIRSPGLGDTAMYLCATSRPYTEAFFGQGTRLTVV.

This clone was found a few times. The chain is built from TRBV6-2 or TRBV6-3 and TRBJ2-1; 11 nucleotides match TRBD2. The germline CDR1 and CDR2 sequences are MNHEY and SVGEGT. V shed 2 bases and J 12 bases; nucleotides not matched to a gene: 3. The CDR3 covers 13 residues. CDR3 region: CASSYGTSGWQFF. In DNA, the CDR3 is TGTGCCAGCAGTTACGGGACTAGCGGCTGGCAGTTCTTC.

The chain employs TRBV2 and TRBJ2-1; 11 bases map to TRBD1. The V segment lost 5 bases and the J segment 2 bases; nucleotides outside the gene matches: 5. This CDR3 is 16 amino acids long. Germline lookup yields CDR1 SNHLY and CDR2 FYNNEI. The CDR3 spells CASSSPGQGAYNEQFF. The CDR3 region has the DNA TGTGCCAGCAGTTCTCCGGGACAGGGGGCCTACAATGAGCAGTTCTTC.

This chain links TRBV9 with TRBJ2-5; tentative D call: TRBD2 (5 bases). Between the trimmed V and J ends, which lost 0 bases and 2 bases, there was a span of 11 bases. Germline CDR1 SGDLS, CDR2 YYNGEE. This CDR3 comprises 15 residues. In DNA form, the CDR3 reads TGTGCCAGCAGCGTAGCGCCCCGGGGTCAAGAGACCCAGTACTTC. Encoded protein: CASSVAPRGQETQYF.

A few counts support this clone. The chain couples TRBV6-5 to TRBJ2-7; 8 bases are a match to TRBD1. This CDR3 comprises 15 residues. Germline assignment: CDR1 MNHEY and CDR2 SVGAGI. The ends lost 7 bases at V and 2 bases at J; junction bases unmatched: 10. The CDR3 loop is CASTRGTGFTYEQYF. As DNA, the CDR3 is TGTGCCAGCACCCGGGGGACAGGCTTTACCTACGAGCAGTACTTC.

This chain joins TRBV28 and TRBJ1-1; D is perhaps TRBD1 (5 bases). Germline V gene lookup returns CDR1 MDHEN and CDR2 SYDVKM. V lost 7 bases and J lost 5, with 23 bases in between. This CDR3 is 16 amino acids long. For the CDR3, the DNA is TGTGCCAGCAACCTGCACGGAACGCTCCGGGGGACTGAAGCTTTCTTT. Translated: CASNLHGTLRGTEAFF.

The rearrangement links TRBV7-9 to TRBJ1-2; maybe TRBD1 (6 bases). Trimming shortened V by 5 bases and J by 0 bases, and 13 bases separated the two germline ends. This CDR3 region has 15 residues. Per germline, CDR1 SEHNR and CDR2 FQNEAQ (reference sequence). This CDR3 is CASSPRTASNYGYTF. Written as DNA, the CDR3 is TGTGCCAGCAGCCCTAGGACAGCCTCTAACTATGGCTACACCTTC.

The rearrangement links TRBV27 to TRBJ2-5; 7 bases are shared with TRBD1. The junction had 6 bases not matched to a gene; V was cut back by 6 bases and J by 5 bases. Germline V gene sequence: CDR1 MNHEY, CDR2 SMNVEV (reference sequence). This CDR3 contains 13 residues. The CDR3 protein is CASRATGRETQYF. DNA of the CDR3: TGTGCCAGCAGAGCGACAGGGCGTGAGACCCAGTACTTC.

V and J are TRBV16 and TRBJ1-1; D is undetermined. The CDR3 totals 14 residues. V was shortened by 0 bases and J by 1 base, with 6 bases between the two germline ends. The V gene's germline CDR1 is KGHSY and CDR2 FQNENV. The CDR3 region has the DNA TGTGCCAGCAGCCAATCGGCCAAGAACACTGAAGCTTTCTTT. The encoded protein is CASSQSAKNTEAFF.

V gene TRBV5-1 combines with J gene TRBJ2-5, with 10 bases that match TRBD2. V dropped 0 bases and J dropped 2; count of bases not matched to a gene: 10. The CDR3 covers 18 residues. Germline CDR1 reads SGHRS; CDR2 reads YFSETQ. The CDR3 spells CASSLVSRLAGGQETQYF. CDR3 nucleotide sequence: TGCGCCAGCAGCTTGGTCTCCAGATTAGCGGGAGGACAAGAGACCCAGTACTTC.

The CDR3 sequence is CASSSETLLAGELNEQFF. The CDR3 DNA sequence: TGTGCCAGCAGTTCTGAAACCCTTCTAGCGGGAGAACTCAATGAGCAGTTCTTC. The V call is TRBV11-3, the J call TRBJ2-1; 10 nucleotides agree with TRBD2. The CDR3 length is 18 residues. CDR1 SGHNT and CDR2 YENEEA come from the germline V gene. The ends lost 6 bases at V and 6 bases at J; junction bases unmatched: 17.

The chain carries TRBV7-3 and TRBJ2-3, with 12 bases matching TRBD2. The V segment lost 5 bases and the J segment 0 bases; nucleotides outside the gene matches: 0. CDR3 length: 15 amino acids. Per germline, CDR1 SGHTA and CDR2 FQGTGA. The CDR3: CASSLAGGSTDTQYF. The CDR3 region has the DNA TGTGCCAGCAGCCTAGCGGGAGGGAGCACAGATACGCAGTATTTT.

The chain has TRBV9 and TRBJ1-3, with 9 bases matching TRBD1. Germline V lookup: CDR1 SGDLS, CDR2 YYNGEE. The V gene end was trimmed by 2 bases and the J gene end by 1 base; junction bases not matched to a gene: 7. The CDR3 is 17 residues long. The CDR3 region is CASSVNPGTGSGNTIYF. In DNA, the CDR3 is TGTGCCAGCAGCGTCAATCCCGGGACAGGGTCTGGAAACACCATATATTTT.

CDR3: CASRFSALNEQFF. The CDR3 nucleotides read TGTGCCAGCAGATTTAGCGCCCTCAATGAGCAGTTCTTC. The V gene is TRBV2, the J gene TRBJ2-1; TRBD2 is a possible D gene (5 bases). Germline V gives CDR1 SNHLY, CDR2 FYNNEI. The CDR3 is 13 amino acids. Trimming stripped 6 bases from V and 6 bases from J, with 12 bases between.

The J gene is TRBJ2-1, the V gene TRBV4-1, with 12 bases fitting TRBD2. The CDR3 covers 15 residues. V lost 3 bases to trimming and J lost 8 bases; unmatched junction nucleotides: 5. The germline CDR1 and CDR2 sequences are MGHRA and YSYEKL. In nucleotides, the CDR3 is TGCGCCAGCAGCCATCCTAGCGGGGGGGTGGATGAGCAGTTCTTC. Protein sequence: CASSHPSGGVDEQFF.

The chain carries TRBV5-4 and TRBJ2-1; D is unresolved. This CDR3 region has 11 residues. Trimming removed 0 bases from V and 10 bases from J, with 5 bases in between. Looked up from germline, CDR1 is SGHNT and CDR2 is YYREEE (reference sequence). This CDR3 is CASSLAGEQFF. CDR3 sequence (DNA): TGTGCCAGCAGCTTGGCCGGGGAGCAGTTCTTC.

The rearrangement uses TRBV9 and TRBJ2-3; TRBD2 agrees at 11 bases. V dropped 0 bases and J dropped 5; count of bases not matched to a gene: 2. The germline V gene encodes CDR1 SGDLS and CDR2 YYNGEE. The CDR3 runs to 15 residues. CDR3 DNA: TGTGCCAGCAGCGTAGAACTAGCGGGAGTAGATACGCAGTATTTT. Translating it yields CASSVELAGVDTQYF.